This paragraph covers one T cell receptor beta chain sequence. Germline V gene data show CDR1 as LNHDA and CDR2 as SQIVND (reference sequence). V was shortened by 7 bases and J by 7 bases, with 16 bases between the two germline ends. This CDR3 comprises 13 residues. Each CDR3 protein gets one entry after TCRdb re-called the reads with MiXCR. The table records about 310,000 distinct CDR3 sequences, about a sixth of them present only once. The data were taken from a study of T cell repertoires in cytomegalovirus infection. Turning to the study itself: Both CMV infection and a matching HLA type were indicated by public TCR beta signatures.

This receptor was obtained from a human donor in good health (CMV status not recorded). Some clones in this sample may be carry-over from other donors' samples. The chain has TRBV19 and TRBJ1-2; D not resolved. Source material: PBMCs. The CDR3 loop reads CASTQKDSGGYTF. Written as DNA, the CDR3 is TGTGCCAGTACCCAAAAGGACTCTGGTGGCTACACCTTC.